The sequence of this T cell receptor beta chain was determined in a study of long-term antiretroviral therapy in people with HIV. Comment on this clone: Its specificity is not known. Mismatch with germline at one junction end may stem from a read error.

Survey level was the resolution at which the v3.0 immunoSEQ assay ran. Sequencing used immunoSEQ multiplex PCR; TCRdb keeps in-frame clones, though not all of them. This sample has 27,000 or so clones, with around 83% found just once. Broader study findings: Blood sampling spanned 2004 to 2017, possibly under older ART regimens.

The germline CDR1 and CDR2 sequences are GTSNPN and SVGIG (reference sequence). The CDR3 contains 15 residues. Sequences were derived from unsorted PBMCs, sampled 2.9 years after starting antiretroviral therapy. This receptor was identified in a man aged 45-60 years with HIV. This chain links TRBV30 with TRBJ2-3, with a tentative D call TRBD2 (6 bases). The CDR3 is CAWGVLRGTGDTQYF. CDR3 in DNA: TGTGCCTGGGGTGTCTTGCGGGGAACGGGAGATACGCAGTATTTT.